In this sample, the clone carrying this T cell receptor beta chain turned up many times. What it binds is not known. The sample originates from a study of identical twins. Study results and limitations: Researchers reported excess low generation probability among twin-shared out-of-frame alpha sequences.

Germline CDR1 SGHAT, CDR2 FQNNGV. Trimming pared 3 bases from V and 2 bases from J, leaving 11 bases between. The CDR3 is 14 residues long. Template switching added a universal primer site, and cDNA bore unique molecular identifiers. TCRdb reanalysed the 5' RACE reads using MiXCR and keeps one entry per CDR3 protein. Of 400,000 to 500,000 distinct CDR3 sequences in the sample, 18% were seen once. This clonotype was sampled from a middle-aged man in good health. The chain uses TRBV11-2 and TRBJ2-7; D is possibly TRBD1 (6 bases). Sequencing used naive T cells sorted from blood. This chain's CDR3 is CASSFPDSPYEQYF. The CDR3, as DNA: TGTGCCAGCAGCTTCCCGGACAGTCCCTACGAGCAGTACTTC.